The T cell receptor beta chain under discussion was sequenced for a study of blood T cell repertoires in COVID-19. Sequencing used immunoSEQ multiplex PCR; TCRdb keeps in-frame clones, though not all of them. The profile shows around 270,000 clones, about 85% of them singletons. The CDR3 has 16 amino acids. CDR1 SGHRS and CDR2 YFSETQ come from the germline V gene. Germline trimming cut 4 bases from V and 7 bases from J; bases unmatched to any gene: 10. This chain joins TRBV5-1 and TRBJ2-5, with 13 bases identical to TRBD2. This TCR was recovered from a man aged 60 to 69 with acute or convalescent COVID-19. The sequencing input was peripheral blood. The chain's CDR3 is CASSVPGLAGARTQYF. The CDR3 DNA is TGCGCCAGCAGCGTGCCCGGACTAGCGGGGGCCCGGACCCAGTACTTC.